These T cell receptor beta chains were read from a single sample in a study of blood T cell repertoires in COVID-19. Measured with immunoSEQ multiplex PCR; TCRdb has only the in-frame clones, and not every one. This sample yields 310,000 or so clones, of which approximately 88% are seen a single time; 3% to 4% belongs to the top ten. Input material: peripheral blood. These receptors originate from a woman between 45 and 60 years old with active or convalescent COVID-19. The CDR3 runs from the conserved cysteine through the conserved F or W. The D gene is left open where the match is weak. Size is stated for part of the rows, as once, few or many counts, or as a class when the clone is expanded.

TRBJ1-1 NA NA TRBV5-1 CASSLGPDSEAFF TGCGCCAGCAGCTTGGGACCTGACTCTGAAGCTTTCTTT
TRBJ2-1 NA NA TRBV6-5 CASSLGSGSQFF TGTGCCAGCAGCCTGGGATCGGGGTCTCAGTTCTTC
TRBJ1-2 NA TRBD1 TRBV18 CASSPRTGSGYTF TGTGCCAGCTCACCACGGACAGGGAGTGGCTACACCTTC
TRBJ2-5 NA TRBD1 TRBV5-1 CASSLEPGQGVGETQYF TGCGCCAGCAGCTTGGAACCGGGACAGGGGGTGGGAGAGACCCAGTACTTC
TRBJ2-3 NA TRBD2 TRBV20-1 CSASRGLAGDTQYF TGCAGTGCTAGTCGGGGACTAGCGGGAGATACGCAGTATTTT
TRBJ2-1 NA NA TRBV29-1 CSVEGNGNEQFF TGCAGCGTTGAAGGGAACGGGAATGAGCAGTTCTTC
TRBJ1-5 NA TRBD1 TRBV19 CASRTTGGSGNQPQHF TGTGCCAGTAGAACGACAGGGGGCTCTGGCAATCAGCCCCAGCATTTT
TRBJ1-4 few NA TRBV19 CASSKRDSEEKLFF TGTGCCAGTAGTAAGCGAGACAGCGAAGAAAAACTGTTTTTT
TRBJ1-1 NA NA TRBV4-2 CASSTQAGVPEAFF TGTGCCAGCAGCACCCAGGCCGGGGTCCCTGAAGCTTTCTTT
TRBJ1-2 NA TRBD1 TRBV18 CASSPGQGHYGYTF TGTGCCAGCTCACCGGGACAGGGACACTATGGCTACACCTTC
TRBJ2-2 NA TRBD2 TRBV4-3 CASSKETSGNTGELFF TGCGCCAGCAGCAAAGAGACTAGCGGGAACACCGGGGAGCTGTTTTTT
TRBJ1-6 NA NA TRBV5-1 CASRIGGENSPLHF TGCGCCAGCCGCATAGGCGGGGAGAATTCACCCCTCCACTTT
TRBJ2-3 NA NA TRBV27 CASSLGATHLDTQYF TGTGCCAGCAGTTTGGGGGCGACGCATTTGGATACGCAGTATTTT
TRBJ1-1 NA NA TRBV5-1 CASSSQSGTYAQAFF TGCGCCAGCAGTTCCCAATCCGGGACATATGCCCAAGCTTTCTTT
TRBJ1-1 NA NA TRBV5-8 CASSRRNRNTEAFF TGTGCCAGCAGCCGCCGGAACAGGAACACTGAAGCTTTCTTT
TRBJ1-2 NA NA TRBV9 CASSVRGFGDGYTF TGTGCCAGCAGCGTCCGAGGGTTTGGGGATGGCTACACCTTC
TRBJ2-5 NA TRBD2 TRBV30 CAWGGLVETQYF TGTGCATGGGGGGGACTAGTCGAGACCCAGTACTTC
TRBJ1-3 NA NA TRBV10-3 CAISEPDSLGNTIYF TGTGCCATCAGTGAACCCGACAGCCTCGGAAACACCATATATTTT
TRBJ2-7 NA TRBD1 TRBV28 CASNDPGTGAYEQYF TGTGCCAGCAACGACCCCGGGACAGGGGCCTACGAGCAGTACTTC
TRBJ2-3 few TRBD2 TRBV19 CASSLTSGGMDTQYF TGTGCCAGTAGTCTAACTAGCGGGGGTATGGATACGCAGTATTTT
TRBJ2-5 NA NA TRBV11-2 CASSLVGGVGETQYF TGTGCCAGCAGCTTAGTAGGGGGAGTGGGAGAGACCCAGTACTTC
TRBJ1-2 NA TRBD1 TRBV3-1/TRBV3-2 CASSQALGGQGSDYGYTF TGTGCCAGCAGCCAGGCCCTAGGTGGACAGGGGTCGGACTATGGCTACACCTTC
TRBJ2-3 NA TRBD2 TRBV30 CAWNGRRGTSNTQYF TGTGCCTGGAACGGGCGGCGGGGGACTTCAAATACGCAGTATTTT
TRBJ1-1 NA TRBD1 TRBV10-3 CAISEQGGSTEAFF TGTGCCATCAGTGAACAGGGGGGGAGCACTGAAGCTTTCTTT
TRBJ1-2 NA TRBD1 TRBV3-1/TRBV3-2 CASSQLTGGYGYTF TGTGCCAGCAGCCAATTAACAGGGGGCTATGGCTACACCTTC
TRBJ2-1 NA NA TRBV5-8 CASSGQGGSYNEQFF TGTGCCAGCAGCGGACAGGGAGGGTCCTACAATGAGCAGTTCTTC
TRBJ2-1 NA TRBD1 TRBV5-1 CASSPWGSGTGVSNEQFF TGCGCCAGCAGTCCCTGGGGGAGCGGGACAGGGGTTTCCAATGAGCAGTTCTTC
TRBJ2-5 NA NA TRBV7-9 CASSLLALETQYF TGTGCCAGCAGCTTATTGGCCCTAGAGACCCAGTACTTC
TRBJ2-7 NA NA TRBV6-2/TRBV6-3 CASSYLGRINEQYF TGTGCCAGCAGTTACTTGGGCAGGATCAACGAGCAGTACTTC
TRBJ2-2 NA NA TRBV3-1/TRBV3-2 CASSLIPGELFF TGTGCCAGCAGCCTTATCCCCGGGGAGCTGTTTTTT
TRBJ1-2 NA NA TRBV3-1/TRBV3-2 CASTLRGAGENYGYTF TGTGCCAGCACCTTAAGAGGGGCAGGGGAGAACTATGGCTACACCTTC
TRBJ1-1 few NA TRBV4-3 CASSQDLYSGLHTEAFF TGCGCCAGCAGCCAAGATCTGTATTCGGGTCTACACACTGAAGCTTTCTTT
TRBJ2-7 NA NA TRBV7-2 CASSLAGHYEQYF TGTGCCAGCAGCTTAGCCGGACACTACGAGCAGTACTTC
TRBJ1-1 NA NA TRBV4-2 CASSQEGQNTEAFF TGTGCCAGCAGCCAGGAGGGCCAGAACACTGAAGCTTTCTTT
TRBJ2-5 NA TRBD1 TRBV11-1 CASSTGQVQQETQYF TGTGCCAGCAGCACTGGACAGGTCCAACAAGAGACCCAGTACTTC
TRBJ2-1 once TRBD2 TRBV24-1 CATSETGRALNNEQFF TGTGCCACCAGTGAAACCGGGAGGGCCCTGAACAATGAGCAGTTCTTC
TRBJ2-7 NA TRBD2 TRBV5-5 CATRGDLSYEQYF TGTGCCACGCGGGGGGACCTCTCCTACGAGCAGTACTTC
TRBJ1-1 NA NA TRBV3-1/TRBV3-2 CASSQGQTEAFF TGTGCCAGCAGCCAAGGGCAAACTGAAGCTTTCTTT
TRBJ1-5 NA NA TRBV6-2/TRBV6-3 CASSKQGWGDSNQPQHF TGTGCCAGCAGTAAACAGGGATGGGGTGATAGCAATCAGCCCCAGCATTTT
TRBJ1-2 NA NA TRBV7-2 CASSPPANYGYTF TGTGCCAGCAGCCCCCCCGCGAACTATGGCTACACCTTC
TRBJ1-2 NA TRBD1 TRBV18 CASSPGTGKNYGYTF TGTGCCAGCTCACCAGGGACAGGGAAGAACTATGGCTACACCTTC
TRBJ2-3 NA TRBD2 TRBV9 CASSVALADTSTDTQYF TGTGCCAGCAGCGTAGCACTAGCGGATACTAGCACAGATACGCAGTATTTT
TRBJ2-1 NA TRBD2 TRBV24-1 CATSRGALAGRDEQFF TGTGCCACCAGCCGAGGAGCGCTAGCGGGAAGGGATGAGCAGTTCTTC
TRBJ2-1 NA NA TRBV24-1 CATSDPQGYGSNEQFF TGTGCCACCAGTGATCCACAGGGTTATGGTTCCAATGAGCAGTTCTTC
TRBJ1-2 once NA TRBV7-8 CASSPDGPGGYGYTF TGTGCCAGCAGCCCAGACGGACCGGGGGGCTATGGCTACACCTTC
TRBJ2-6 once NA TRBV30 CAWRESGANVLTF TGTGCCTGGAGGGAGTCAGGGGCCAACGTCCTGACTTTC
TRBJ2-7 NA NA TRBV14 CASSQGGLNFYEQYF TGTGCCAGCAGCCAAGGGGGCCTTAACTTCTACGAGCAGTACTTC